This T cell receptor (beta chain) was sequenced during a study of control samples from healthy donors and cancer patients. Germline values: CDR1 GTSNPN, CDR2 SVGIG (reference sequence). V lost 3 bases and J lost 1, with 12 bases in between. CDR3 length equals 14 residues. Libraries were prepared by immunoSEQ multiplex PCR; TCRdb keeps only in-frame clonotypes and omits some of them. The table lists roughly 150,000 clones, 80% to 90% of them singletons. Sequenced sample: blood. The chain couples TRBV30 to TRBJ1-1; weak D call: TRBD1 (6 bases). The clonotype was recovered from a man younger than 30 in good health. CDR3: CAWSPGVRNTEAFF. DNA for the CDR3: TGTGCCTGGAGCCCAGGGGTTAGGAACACTGAAGCTTTCTTT.